A selection of T cell receptor beta chains follows, all from one sample in a study of memory CD4+ T cells and cytomegalovirus serostatus. The table came from immunoSEQ multiplex PCR; TCRdb's copy has only in-frame clones and leaves some out. Here the sample spans more than 45,000 clones, roughly 78% being singletons. The sequencing sample was made of memory CD4+ T cells from blood. These receptor sequences come from an adult in good health and CMV-seronegative. CDR3s include the opening cysteine and the closing phenylalanine or tryptophan. The D gene is left open where the match is weak. Size values are once, few and many counts, or a class for expanded clones, and some rows have none.

j_call clone_size d_call v_call cdr3_nt cdr3_aa
TRBJ2-3 NA TRBD2 TRBV2 TGTGCCAGCAGCGATATTAGCGGGGAGGCCCGAGATACGCAGTATTTT CASSDISGEARDTQYF
TRBJ1-5 NA NA TRBV25-1 TGTGCCAGCAGTGAATCTGGGGGAGGCCAGCCCCAGCATTTT CASSESGGGQPQHF
TRBJ2-7 NA NA TRBV6-5 TGTGCCAGCAGTTCTGCAAGGGGGACGCAAACCTACGAGCAGTACTTC CASSSARGTQTYEQYF
TRBJ2-7 NA TRBD1 TRBV5-1 TGCGCCAGCAGCTTGAAGGGGGCCTCCTACGAGCAGTACTTC CASSLKGASYEQYF
TRBJ2-7 NA TRBD2 TRBV4-2 TGTGCCAGCAGCCGTCCGGGACTAGCGGGGGGGCGCGACGAGCAGTACTTC CASSRPGLAGGRDEQYF
TRBJ1-1 NA TRBD1 TRBV29-1 TGCACCACGAATGGGCCAGGGGGCACCACTGAAGCTTTCTTT CTTNGPGGTTEAFF
TRBJ2-1 once TRBD2 TRBV4-1 TGCGCCAGCAGTTCTAGCGGGCCCTACAATGAGCAGTTCTTC CASSSSGPYNEQFF
TRBJ2-4 NA TRBD1 TRBV28 TGTGCCAGCAGCCCGAGGACAGGGCGTGACATTCAGTACTTC CASSPRTGRDIQYF
TRBJ1-4 NA NA TRBV18 TGTGCCAGCTCACCAGATGAAAAACTGTTTTTT CASSPDEKLFF
TRBJ1-2 NA TRBD1 TRBV4-2 TGTGCCAGCAGCCAAGTCTCGCAGGGGGCTAACTATGGCTACACCTTC CASSQVSQGANYGYTF
TRBJ2-7 once TRBD2 TRBV5-6 TGTGCCAGCAGCCCCGCTAGCGGGAGGGCCTCCGAGCAGTACTTC CASSPASGRASEQYF
TRBJ1-1 NA NA TRBV11-2 TGTGCCAGCAGCTTAGTCAGAAACACTGAAGCTTTCTTT CASSLVRNTEAFF
TRBJ2-7 NA TRBD1 TRBV27 TGTGCCAGCAGTGCCTCCAGGGGGCCCTACGAGCAGTACTTC CASSASRGPYEQYF
TRBJ2-1 NA NA TRBV2 TGTGCCAGCAGTGCCACCTTACAGGGCGGACAGTTCTTC CASSATLQGGQFF
TRBJ2-7 NA TRBD2 TRBV5-4 TGTGCCAGCAGCTTGTCACTAGCGGCGTCCTACGAGCAGTACTTC CASSLSLAASYEQYF
TRBJ2-2 NA TRBD2 TRBV11-2 TGTGCCAGCAGCCTCCGGGGGGACTCCAACACCGGGGAGCTGTTTTTT CASSLRGDSNTGELFF
TRBJ2-5 NA NA TRBV18 TGTGCCAGCTCACCTACGTACCAAGAGACCCAGTACTTC CASSPTYQETQYF
TRBJ1-4 NA TRBD1 TRBV4-1 TGCGCCAGCAGCCGCCTCGGACAGGTCTTCGAGGAAAAACTGTTTTTT CASSRLGQVFEEKLFF
TRBJ1-1 few NA TRBV14 TGTGCCAGCAGCCACGACACTGAAGCTTTCTTT CASSHDTEAFF
TRBJ1-1 NA TRBD1 TRBV4-1 TGCGCCAGCAGCCAAGATAAACGACAGGGTGGCACTGAAGCTTTCTTT CASSQDKRQGGTEAFF
TRBJ2-5 NA NA TRBV28 TGTGCCAGCAGCTCACAGCGCGGGGAAGAGACCCAGTACTTC CASSSQRGEETQYF
TRBJ2-7 NA NA TRBV6-1 TGTGCCAGCACTCCGGACGTCCGTTACGAGCAGTACTTC CASTPDVRYEQYF
TRBJ2-2 NA NA TRBV19 TGTGCCAGTGTAAACAGGGTGGGGAACGACGGGGAGCTGTTTTTT CASVNRVGNDGELFF
TRBJ1-2 NA NA TRBV15 TGTGCCACCAGCCTGGGGAGGAATGGCTACACCTTC CATSLGRNGYTF
TRBJ1-1 NA TRBD1 TRBV30 TGTGCCTGGAGTGTACGGGGGGCGGACAGGGCCGCTGAAGCTTTCTTT CAWSVRGADRAAEAFF
TRBJ2-7 NA TRBD2 TRBV30 TGTGCCTGGAGGAGCGGGAGGGCCCGGGGGGAGCAGTACTTC CAWRSGRARGEQYF
TRBJ1-1 NA NA TRBV6-5 TGTGCCAGCAGTCGGGGAGGGGGACACACTGAAGCTTTCTTT CASSRGGGHTEAFF
TRBJ2-7 NA NA TRBV6-4 TGTGCCAGCCCCTACGAGCAGTACTTC CASPYEQYF
TRBJ2-2 NA TRBD2 TRBV5-6 TGTGCCAGCAGCCGATGGACTAGCGGGATAAGCTACACCGGGGAGCTGTTTTTT CASSRWTSGISYTGELFF
TRBJ1-1 few NA TRBV6-1 TGTGCCAGCAGTGAGGTGATGAACACTGAAGCTTTCTTT CASSEVMNTEAFF